Presented here are 2 T cell receptor beta chains from one specimen sequenced in a study of blood T cell repertoires in COVID-19. Produced via immunoSEQ multiplex PCR; TCRdb's table is partial and in-frame only. The table shows more than 150,000 clones, with less than 80% occurring only once. Sequencing was done on a sample of peripheral blood. These receptors were taken from a middle-aged man who had recovered from COVID-19.

This chain links TRBV2 with TRBJ1-3, with D unresolved. The CDR3 loop spans 14 amino acids. With 6 bases removed from V and 4 bases from J, the gap between germline ends came to 13 bases. The V gene's germline CDR1 is SNHLY and CDR2 FYNNEI. This CDR3 is CASRPRGSGNTIYF. Written as DNA, the CDR3 is TGTGCCAGCAGGCCCCGGGGTTCCGGAAACACCATATATTTT.

The V and J genes are TRBV5-1 and TRBJ1-1; D call uncertain. The CDR3 runs 14 residues. The V end lost 0 bases, the J end lost 2 bases, and 8 bases lay between the germline ends. Germline V gene data show CDR1 as SGHRS and CDR2 as YFSETQ. For the CDR3, the DNA is TGCGCCAGCAGCTTGGTTGGCAGAAACACTGAAGCTTTCTTT. Protein: CASSLVGRNTEAFF.